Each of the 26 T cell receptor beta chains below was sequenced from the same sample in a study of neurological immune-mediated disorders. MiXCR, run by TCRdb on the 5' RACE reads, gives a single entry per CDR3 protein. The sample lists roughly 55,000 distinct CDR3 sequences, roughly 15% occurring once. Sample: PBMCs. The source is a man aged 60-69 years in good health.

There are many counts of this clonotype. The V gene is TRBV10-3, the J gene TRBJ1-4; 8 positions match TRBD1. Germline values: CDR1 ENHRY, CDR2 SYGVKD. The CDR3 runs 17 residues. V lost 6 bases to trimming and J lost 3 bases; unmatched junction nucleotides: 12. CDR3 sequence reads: CAIRADLGTGPNEKLFF. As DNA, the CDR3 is TGTGCCATCAGAGCCGATTTAGGGACAGGACCTAATGAAAAACTGTTTTTT.

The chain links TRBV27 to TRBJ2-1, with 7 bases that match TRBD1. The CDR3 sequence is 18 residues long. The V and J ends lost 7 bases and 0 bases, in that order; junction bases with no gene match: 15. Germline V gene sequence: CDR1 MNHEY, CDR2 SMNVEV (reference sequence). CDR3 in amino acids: CASKKGGSSLSSYNEQFF. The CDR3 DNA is TGTGCCAGCAAAAAAGGGGGCTCTAGCCTGAGCTCCTACAATGAGCAGTTCTTC.

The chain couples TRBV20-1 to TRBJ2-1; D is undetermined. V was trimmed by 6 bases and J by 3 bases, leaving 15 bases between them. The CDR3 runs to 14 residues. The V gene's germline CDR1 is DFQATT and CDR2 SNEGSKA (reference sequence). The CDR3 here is CSANQLPLYNEQFF. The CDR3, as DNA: TGCAGTGCCAACCAGCTCCCCCTCTACAATGAGCAGTTCTTC.

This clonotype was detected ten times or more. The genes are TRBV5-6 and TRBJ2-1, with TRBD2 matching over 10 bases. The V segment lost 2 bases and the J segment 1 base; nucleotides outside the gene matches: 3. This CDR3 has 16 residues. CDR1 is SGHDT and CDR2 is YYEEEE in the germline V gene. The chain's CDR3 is CASSFLAGASYNEQFF. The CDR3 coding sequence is TGTGCCAGCAGCTTTCTAGCGGGAGCATCCTACAATGAGCAGTTCTTC.

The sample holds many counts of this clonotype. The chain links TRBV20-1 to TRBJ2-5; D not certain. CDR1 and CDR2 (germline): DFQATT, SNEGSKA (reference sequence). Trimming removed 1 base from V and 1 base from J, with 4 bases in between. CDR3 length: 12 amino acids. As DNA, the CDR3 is TGCAGTGCTAGAGCGGCCCAAGAGACCCAGTACTTC. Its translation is CSARAAQETQYF.

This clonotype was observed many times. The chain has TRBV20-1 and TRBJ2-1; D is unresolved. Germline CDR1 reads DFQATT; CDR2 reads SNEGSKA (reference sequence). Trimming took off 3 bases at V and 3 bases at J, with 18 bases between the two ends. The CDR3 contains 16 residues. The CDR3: CSASSRSTNYYNEQFF. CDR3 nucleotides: TGCAGTGCTAGTTCGCGGTCCACGAACTACTACAATGAGCAGTTCTTC.

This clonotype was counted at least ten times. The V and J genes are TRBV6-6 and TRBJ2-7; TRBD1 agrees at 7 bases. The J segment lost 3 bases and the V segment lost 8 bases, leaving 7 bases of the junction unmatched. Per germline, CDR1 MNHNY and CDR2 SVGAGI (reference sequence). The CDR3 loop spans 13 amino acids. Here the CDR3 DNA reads TGTGCCAGCCGGGACAGCTTATTCTACGAGCAGTACTTC. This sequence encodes CASRDSLFYEQYF.

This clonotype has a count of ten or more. The CDR3 reads CATSRGARRPFGETQYF. The CDR3 DNA follows: TGTGCCACCAGCAGAGGGGCCCGGAGACCTTTCGGAGAGACCCAGTACTTC. V usage is TRBV15 and J usage is TRBJ2-5; D is uncertain. The V end lost 1 base, the J end lost 4 bases, and 19 bases lay between the germline ends. This CDR3 spans 17 amino acids. Germline V CDR1 and CDR2: LNHNV, YYDKDF (reference sequence). Combining the CDR3 with reference TRBV15 and TRBJ2-5 gives the whole variable domain DAMVIQNPRYQVTQFGKPVTLSCSQTLNHNVMYWYQQKSSQAPKLLFHYYDKDFNNEADTPDNFQSRRPNTSFCFLDIRSPGLGDTAMYLCATSRGARRPFGETQYFGPGTRLLVL.

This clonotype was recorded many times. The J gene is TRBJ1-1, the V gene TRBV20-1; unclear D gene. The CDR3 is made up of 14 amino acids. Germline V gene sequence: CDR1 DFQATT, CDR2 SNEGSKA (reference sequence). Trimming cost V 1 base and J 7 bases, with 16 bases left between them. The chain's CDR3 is CSARAGLGVIEAFF. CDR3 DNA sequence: TGCAGTGCTAGAGCGGGTTTGGGTGTTATTGAAGCTTTCTTT.

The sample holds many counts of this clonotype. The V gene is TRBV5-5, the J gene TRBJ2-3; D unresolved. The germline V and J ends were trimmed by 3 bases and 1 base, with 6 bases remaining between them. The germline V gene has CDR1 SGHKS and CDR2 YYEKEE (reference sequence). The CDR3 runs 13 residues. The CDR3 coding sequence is TGTGCCAGCAGCTGGCGAGGCACAGATACGCAGTATTTT. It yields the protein CASSWRGTDTQYF. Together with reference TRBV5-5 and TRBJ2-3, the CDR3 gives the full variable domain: DAGVTQSPTHLIKTRGQQVTLRCSPISGHKSVSWYQQVLGQGPQFIFQYYEKEERGRGNFPDRFSARQFPNYSSELNVNALLLGDSALYLCASSWRGTDTQYFGPGTRLTVL.

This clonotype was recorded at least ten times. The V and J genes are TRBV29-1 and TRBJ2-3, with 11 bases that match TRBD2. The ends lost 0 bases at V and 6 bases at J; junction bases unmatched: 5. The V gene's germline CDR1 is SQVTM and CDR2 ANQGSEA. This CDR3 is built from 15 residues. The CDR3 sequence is CSVEEVAGGMDTQYF. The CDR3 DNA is TGCAGCGTTGAAGAGGTAGCGGGAGGGATGGATACGCAGTATTTT.

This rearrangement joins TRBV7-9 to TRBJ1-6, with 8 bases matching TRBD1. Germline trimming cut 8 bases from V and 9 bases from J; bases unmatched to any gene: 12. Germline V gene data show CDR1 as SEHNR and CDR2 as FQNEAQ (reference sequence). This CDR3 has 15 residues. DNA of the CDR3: TGTGCCAGCGGCAAGTCAGGGGGCCAAGGTTCACCCCTCCACTTT. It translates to CASGKSGGQGSPLHF.

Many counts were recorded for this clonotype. The CDR3 DNA is TGTGCCAGCTCACAGGGCGCCAACACTGAAGCTTTCTTT. Encoded protein: CASSQGANTEAFF. The genes are TRBV18 and TRBJ1-1; no firm D call. V lost 4 bases and J 2 bases, leaving 8 bases between the germline ends. The CDR3 length is 13 residues. Germline V gives CDR1 KGHSH, CDR2 LQKENI.

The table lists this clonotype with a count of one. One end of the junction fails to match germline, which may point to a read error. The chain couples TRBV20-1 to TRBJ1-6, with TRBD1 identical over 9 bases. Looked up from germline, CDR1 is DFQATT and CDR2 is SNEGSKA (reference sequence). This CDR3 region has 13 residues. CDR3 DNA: TGCAGTGCTAGTCGGGACAGGGACTCACCCCTCTACTTT. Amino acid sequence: CSASRDRDSPLYF.

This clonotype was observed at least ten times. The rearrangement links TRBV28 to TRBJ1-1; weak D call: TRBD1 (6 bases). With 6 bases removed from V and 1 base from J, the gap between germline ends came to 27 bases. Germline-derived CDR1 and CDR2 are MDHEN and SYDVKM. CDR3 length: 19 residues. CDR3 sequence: CASSPDPWPEKGGNTEAFF. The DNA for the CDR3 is TGTGCCAGCAGCCCCGACCCTTGGCCCGAGAAGGGGGGGAACACTGAAGCTTTCTTT.

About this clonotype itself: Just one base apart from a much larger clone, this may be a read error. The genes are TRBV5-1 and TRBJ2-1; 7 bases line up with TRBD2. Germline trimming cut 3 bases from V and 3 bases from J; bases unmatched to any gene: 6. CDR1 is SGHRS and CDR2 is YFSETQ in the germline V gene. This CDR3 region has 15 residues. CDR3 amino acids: CASSSGTIGYNEQFF. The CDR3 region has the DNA TGCGCCAGCAGCTCGGGGACTATCGGCTACAATGAGCAGTTCTTC.

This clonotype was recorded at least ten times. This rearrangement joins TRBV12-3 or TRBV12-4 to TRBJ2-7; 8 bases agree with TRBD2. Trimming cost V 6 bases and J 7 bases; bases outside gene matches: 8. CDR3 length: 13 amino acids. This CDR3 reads CASRAPVAGEQYF. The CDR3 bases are TGTGCCAGCAGGGCACCCGTAGCGGGAGAGCAGTACTTC.

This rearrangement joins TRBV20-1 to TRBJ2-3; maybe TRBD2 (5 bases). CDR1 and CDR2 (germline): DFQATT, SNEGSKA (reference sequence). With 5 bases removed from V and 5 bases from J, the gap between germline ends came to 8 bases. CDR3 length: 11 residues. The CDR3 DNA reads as TGCAGTGCTGTAGAGGGAGATACGCAGTATTTT. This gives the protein CSAVEGDTQYF.

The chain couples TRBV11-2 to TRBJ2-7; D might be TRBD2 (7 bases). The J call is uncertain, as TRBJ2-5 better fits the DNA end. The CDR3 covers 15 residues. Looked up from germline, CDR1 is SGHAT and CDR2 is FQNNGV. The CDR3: CASSFEGGVGETQYF. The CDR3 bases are TGTGCCAGCAGCTTTGAAGGGGGGGTGGGAGAGACCCAGTACTTC.

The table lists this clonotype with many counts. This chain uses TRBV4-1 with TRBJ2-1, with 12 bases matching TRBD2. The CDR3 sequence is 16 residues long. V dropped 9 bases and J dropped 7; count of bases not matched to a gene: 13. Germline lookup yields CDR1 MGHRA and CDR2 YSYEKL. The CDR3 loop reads CASRRPTSGGQNEQFF. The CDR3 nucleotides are TGCGCCAGTCGGCGGCCAACTAGCGGGGGGCAGAATGAGCAGTTCTTC.

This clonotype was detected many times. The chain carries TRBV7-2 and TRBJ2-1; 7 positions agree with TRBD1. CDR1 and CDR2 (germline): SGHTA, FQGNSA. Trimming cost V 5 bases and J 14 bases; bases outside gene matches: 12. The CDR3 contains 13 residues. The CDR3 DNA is TGTGCCAGCAGCCTCCTCCAGACAGGGTTAAAGTTCTTC. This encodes CASSLLQTGLKFF.

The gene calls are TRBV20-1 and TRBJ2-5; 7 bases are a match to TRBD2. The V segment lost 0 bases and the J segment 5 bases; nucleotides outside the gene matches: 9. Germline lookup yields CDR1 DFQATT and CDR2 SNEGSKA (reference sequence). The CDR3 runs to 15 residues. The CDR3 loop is CSARDVLAVGETQYF. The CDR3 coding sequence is TGCAGTGCTAGAGATGTTCTAGCGGTGGGCGAGACCCAGTACTTC.

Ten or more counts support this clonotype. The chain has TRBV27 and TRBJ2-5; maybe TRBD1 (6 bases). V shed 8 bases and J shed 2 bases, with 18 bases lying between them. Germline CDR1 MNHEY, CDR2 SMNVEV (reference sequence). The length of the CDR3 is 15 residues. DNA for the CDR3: TGTGCCAGCGCCGCAGGGGTTATTACACAAGAGACCCAGTACTTC. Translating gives CASAAGVITQETQYF.

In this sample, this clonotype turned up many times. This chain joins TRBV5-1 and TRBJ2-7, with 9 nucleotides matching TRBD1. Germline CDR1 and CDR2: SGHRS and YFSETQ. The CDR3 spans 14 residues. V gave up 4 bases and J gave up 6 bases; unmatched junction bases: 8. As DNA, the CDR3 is TGCGCCAGCAGCGGGGGACAGGGTACCGGCGAGCAGTACTTC. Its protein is CASSGGQGTGEQYF.

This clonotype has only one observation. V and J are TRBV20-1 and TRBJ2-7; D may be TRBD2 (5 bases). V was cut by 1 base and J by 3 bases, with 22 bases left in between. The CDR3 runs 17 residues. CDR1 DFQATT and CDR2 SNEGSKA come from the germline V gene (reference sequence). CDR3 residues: CSARGAPKAADYYEQYF. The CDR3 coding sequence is TGCAGTGCTAGAGGTGCCCCCAAGGCGGCAGACTACTACGAGCAGTACTTC.

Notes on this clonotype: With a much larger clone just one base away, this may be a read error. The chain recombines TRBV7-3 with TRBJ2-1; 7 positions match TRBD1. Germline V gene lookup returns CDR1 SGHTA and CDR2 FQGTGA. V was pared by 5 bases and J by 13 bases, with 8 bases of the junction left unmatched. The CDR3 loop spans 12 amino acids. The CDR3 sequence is CASSQLQGDQFF. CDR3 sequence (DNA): TGTGCCAGCAGCCAACTCCAGGGGGACCAGTTCTTC.